What follows are 3 T cell receptor beta chains derived from one specimen sequenced in a study of T cell responses to AZD1222 COVID-19 vaccine. Profiling relied on immunoSEQ multiplex PCR, and the TCRdb table lists in-frame clones only, not all of them. The sample lists roughly 190,000 clones, approximately 89% occurring once. Sequenced here: peripheral blood, sampled 28 days after the second AZD1222 dose. The source is an adult who received the AZD1222 COVID-19 vaccine.

This clone appeared once. The sample holds other DNA sequences that translate to the same CDR3. The chain carries TRBV7-3 and TRBJ1-1; D is ambiguous. The CDR3 totals 14 residues. Looked up from germline, CDR1 is SGHTA and CDR2 is FQGTGA. V was trimmed by 3 bases and J by 0 bases, leaving 8 bases between them. In nucleotides, the CDR3 is TGTGCCAGCAGCTTGGGAGGTTTGAACACTGAAGCTTTCTTT. Protein: CASSLGGLNTEAFF.

V is TRBV15 and J is TRBJ1-1; 7 bases agree with TRBD1. The germline V gene encodes CDR1 LNHNV and CDR2 YYDKDF (reference sequence). V shed 5 bases, J shed 4 bases, and the junction held 7 bases outside the gene matches. The CDR3 is 14 amino acids. The CDR3 DNA follows: TGTGCCACCAGCCGCCGGGACAGTGGCACTGAAGCTTTCTTT. Protein: CATSRRDSGTEAFF.

The rearrangement links TRBV7-2 to TRBJ2-7; D remains ambiguous. The CDR3 consists of 12 residues. Trimming stripped 1 base from V and 2 bases from J, with 3 bases between. From germline, CDR1 is SGHTA and CDR2 FQGNSA. CDR3 sequence (DNA): TGTGCCAGCAGCTTAGTAACCTACGAGCAGTACTTC. As protein: CASSLVTYEQYF.